This T cell receptor (beta chain) was sequenced during a study of shared clonotypes between healthy human individuals. Broader study findings: Shared clonotypes: approximately 5% naive CD4, under 4% naive CD8, 2% to 2.5% memory CD4, 0.4% to 0.5% memory CD8. How much donors shared clonotypes was expected to be affected by sequencing depth.

CD45RO negativity and positive selection for CCR7 defined naive CD8 cells, a population that excluded terminally differentiated effector memory CD45RA+ cells. Donation came from healthy HIV-negative adults that had no recent acute infections or vaccinations. Each donor was a Caucasian adult residing in Nashville, Tennessee. Points on this clone: Its cognate antigen is unknown.

Data came from immunoSEQ multiplex PCR; TCRdb stores just in-frame clones and leaves some out. The sample lists hundreds of thousands of clones, 95% seen once, with approximately 0.1% in the top ten. The germline gives CDR1 MNHNY, CDR2 SVGAGI (reference sequence). J lost 6 bases, V lost 7 bases, and 8 bases had no gene match. The length of the CDR3 is 14 residues. V usage is TRBV6-6 and J usage is TRBJ2-7; 11 nucleotides align to TRBD2. The sequenced material came from naive CD8+ T cells sorted from blood. This clonotype originated in a woman in her twenties or thirties in good health. The CDR3 here is CASTSLAGALEQYF. DNA of the CDR3: TGTGCCAGCACCTCACTAGCGGGAGCGCTCGAGCAGTACTTC.